This TCR beta chain was sequenced during a study of metastatic and nonmetastatic thyroid tumors. Patients had received no treatment of any kind before thyroid surgery. This clone showed up just a few times. What it binds is unknown. A read error may account for a junction end that differs from germline. Study-wide points: For both blood and tumor, malignant thyroid tumors reportedly showed significantly higher TCR beta diversity than benign nodules did.

MiXCR was used by TCRdb to re-call the PCR reads. In the table there are 30,000 to 40,000 clones, around an eighth of which are singletons. Sequenced material: blood. This TCR was recovered from a female donor with papillary thyroid cancer or a benign thyroid nodule (not recorded which). Some clones in this sample may be carry-over from other donors' samples.

The CDR3 DNA is TGCGCCAGCAGTCCACTAGATGCGACAGCGACTGAAGCTTTCTTT. Its protein product is CASSPLDATATEAFF. The V and J genes are TRBV28 and TRBJ1-1, with D tentatively TRBD1 (5 bases). Germline CDR1 and CDR2: MDHEN and SYDVKM. The CDR3 has 15 residues.